A single T cell receptor (beta chain) is shown here with its context. What it binds is unknown. This sample was included in a study of blood T cells in healthy people across ages. The amount of total RNA extracted per sample was at least 5 micrograms. Points from the study as a whole: PBMCs left unsorted prevented a conclusive naive versus antigen-experienced comparison. Age showed a roughly linear inverse relationship with TCR beta diversity per million T cells.

Trimming took 1 base from V and 0 from J, leaving 16 bases between them. This CDR3 is built from 17 residues. In germline, CDR1 is DFQATT, CDR2 SNEGSKA (reference sequence). A second PCR of 7 to 11 cycles used a sample-barcoded 5' primer and a J-beta primer mix. TCRdb independently ran MiXCR on the 5' RACE reads; one entry per CDR3 protein. The table records fewer than 1.5 million distinct CDR3 sequences, 42% of them present only once. V and J are TRBV20-1 and TRBJ2-1, with unresolved D. The sequenced material came from blood. This TCR came from a woman in her late teens or twenties in good health. CDR3 nucleotide sequence: TGCAGTGCTAGAGGGGCTTCGGAGACCCTCTCCTACAATGAGCAGTTCTTC. Encoded protein: CSARGASETLSYNEQFF.